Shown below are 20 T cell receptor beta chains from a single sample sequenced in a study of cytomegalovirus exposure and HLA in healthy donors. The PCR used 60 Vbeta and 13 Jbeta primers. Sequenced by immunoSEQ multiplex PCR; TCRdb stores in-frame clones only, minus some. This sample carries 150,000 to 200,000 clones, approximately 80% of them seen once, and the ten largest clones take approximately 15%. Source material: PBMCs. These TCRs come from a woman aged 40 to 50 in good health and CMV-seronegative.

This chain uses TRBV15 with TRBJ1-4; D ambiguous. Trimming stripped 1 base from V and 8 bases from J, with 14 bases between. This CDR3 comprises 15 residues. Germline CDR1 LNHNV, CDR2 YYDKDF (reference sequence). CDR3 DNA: TGTGCCACCAGCAGAGTTAGGGAGGTCGGGGAAAAACTGTTTTTT. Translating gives CATSRVREVGEKLFF.

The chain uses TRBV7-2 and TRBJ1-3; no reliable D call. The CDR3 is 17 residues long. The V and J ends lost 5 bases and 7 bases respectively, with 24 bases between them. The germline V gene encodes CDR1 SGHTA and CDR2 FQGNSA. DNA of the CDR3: TGTGCCAGCAGCCCAACCCGACAAGGAACTTCCTGGAACACCATATATTTT. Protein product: CASSPTRQGTSWNTIYF. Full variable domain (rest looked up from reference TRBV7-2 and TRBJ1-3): GAGVSQSPSNKVTEKGKDVELRCDPISGHTALYWYRQSLGQGLEFLIYFQGNSAPDKSGLPSDRFSAERTGGSVSTLTIQRTQQEDSAVYLCASSPTRQGTSWNTIYFGEGSWLTVV.

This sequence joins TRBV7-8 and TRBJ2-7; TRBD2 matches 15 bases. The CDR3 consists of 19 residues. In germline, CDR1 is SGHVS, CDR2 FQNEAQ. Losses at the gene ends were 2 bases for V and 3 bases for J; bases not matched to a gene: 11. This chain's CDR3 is CASSLLLGLAGGESYEQYF. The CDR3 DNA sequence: TGTGCCAGCAGCTTATTATTGGGACTAGCGGGGGGCGAGAGCTACGAGCAGTACTTC.

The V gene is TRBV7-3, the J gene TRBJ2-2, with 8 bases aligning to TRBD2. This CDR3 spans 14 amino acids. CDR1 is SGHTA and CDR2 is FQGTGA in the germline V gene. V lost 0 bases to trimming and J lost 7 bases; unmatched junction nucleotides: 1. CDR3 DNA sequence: TGTGCCAGCAGCTTAACTAGCGGGAACGGGGAGCTGTTTTTT. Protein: CASSLTSGNGELFF.

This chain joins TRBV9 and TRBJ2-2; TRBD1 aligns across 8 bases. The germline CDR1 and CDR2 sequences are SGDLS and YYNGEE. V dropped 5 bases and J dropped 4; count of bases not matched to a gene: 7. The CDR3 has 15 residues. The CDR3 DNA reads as TGTGCCAGCAGTAGAGGGGGACAGGTCACCGGGGAGCTGTTTTTT. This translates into CASSRGGQVTGELFF.

The CDR3 nucleotides are TGTGCCAGCAGCTACGGACTAGCGGGAGTGTCCGGGGAGCTGTTTTTT. Translating it yields CASSYGLAGVSGELFF. The chain employs TRBV7-9 and TRBJ2-2, with 13 bases lining up with TRBD2. With V trimmed by 4 bases and J by 6 bases, 5 bases remained unmatched. CDR3 size: 16 residues. Germline assignment: CDR1 SEHNR and CDR2 FQNEAQ (reference sequence). Based on the CDR3 plus reference TRBV7-9 and TRBJ2-2, the full variable domain is DTGVSQNPRHKITKRGQNVTFRCDPISEHNRLYWYRQTLGQGPEFLTYFQNEAQLEKSRLLSDRFSAERPKGSFSTLEIQRTEQGDSAMYLCASSYGLAGVSGELFFGEGSRLTVL.

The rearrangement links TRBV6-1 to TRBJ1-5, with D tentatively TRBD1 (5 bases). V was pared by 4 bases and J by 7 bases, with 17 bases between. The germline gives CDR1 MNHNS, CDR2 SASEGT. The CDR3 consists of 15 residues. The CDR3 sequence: CASSVDVQGRQPQHF. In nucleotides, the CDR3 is TGTGCCAGCAGTGTGGATGTGCAGGGCCGCCAGCCCCAGCATTTT.

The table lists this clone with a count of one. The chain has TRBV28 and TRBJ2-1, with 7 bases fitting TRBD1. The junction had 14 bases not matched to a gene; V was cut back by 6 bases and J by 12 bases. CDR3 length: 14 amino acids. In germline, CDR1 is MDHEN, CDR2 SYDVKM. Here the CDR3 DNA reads TGTGCCAGCAGGGGCGGAGGACAGGCGGAGTGGCAGTTCTTC. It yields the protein CASRGGGQAEWQFF. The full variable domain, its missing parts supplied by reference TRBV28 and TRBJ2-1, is DVKVTQSSRYLVKRTGEKVFLECVQDMDHENMFWYRQDPGLGLRLIYFSYDVKMKEKGDIPEGYSVSREKKERFSLILESASTNQTSMYLCASRGGGQAEWQFFGPGTRLTVL.

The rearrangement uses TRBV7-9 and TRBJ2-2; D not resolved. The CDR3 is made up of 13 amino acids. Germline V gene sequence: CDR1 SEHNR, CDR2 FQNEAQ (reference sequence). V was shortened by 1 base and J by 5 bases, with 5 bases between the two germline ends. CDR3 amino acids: CASSLGETGELFF. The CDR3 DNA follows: TGTGCCAGCAGCTTAGGCGAGACCGGGGAGCTGTTTTTT.

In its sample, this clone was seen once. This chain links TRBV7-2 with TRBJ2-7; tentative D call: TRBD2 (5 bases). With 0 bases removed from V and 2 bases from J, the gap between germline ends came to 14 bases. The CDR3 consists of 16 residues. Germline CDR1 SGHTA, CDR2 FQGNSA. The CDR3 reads CASSLARLKKPYEQYF. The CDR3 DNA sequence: TGTGCCAGCAGCTTAGCCCGACTAAAAAAGCCCTACGAGCAGTACTTC.

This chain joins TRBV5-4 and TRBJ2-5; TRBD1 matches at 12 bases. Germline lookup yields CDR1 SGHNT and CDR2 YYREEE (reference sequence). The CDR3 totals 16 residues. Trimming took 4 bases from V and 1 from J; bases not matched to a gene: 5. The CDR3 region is CASSEGQGAGQETQYF. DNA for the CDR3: TGTGCCAGCAGCGAGGGACAGGGGGCCGGCCAAGAGACCCAGTACTTC.

The CDR3, as DNA: TGTGCCAGCTCGCCAACTAGCGGGGGTTACAATGAGCAGTTCTTC. This translates into CASSPTSGGYNEQFF. V usage is TRBV18 and J usage is TRBJ2-1; 11 nucleotides agree with TRBD2. In germline, CDR1 is KGHSH, CDR2 LQKENI. V lost 6 bases and J lost 4; bases outside the gene matches: 5. The CDR3 runs to 15 residues.

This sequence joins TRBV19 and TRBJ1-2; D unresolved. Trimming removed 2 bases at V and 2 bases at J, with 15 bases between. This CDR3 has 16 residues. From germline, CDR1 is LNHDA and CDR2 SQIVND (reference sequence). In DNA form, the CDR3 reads TGTGCCAGTAGTATATCTGGCAGTCCACTAAACTATGGCTACACCTTC. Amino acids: CASSISGSPLNYGYTF.

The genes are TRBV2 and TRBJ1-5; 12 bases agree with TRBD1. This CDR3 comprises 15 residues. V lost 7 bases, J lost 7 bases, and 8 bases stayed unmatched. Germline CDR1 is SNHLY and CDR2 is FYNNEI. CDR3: CASMGGQGARQPQHF. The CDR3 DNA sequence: TGTGCCAGCATGGGGGGACAGGGGGCTCGGCAGCCCCAGCATTTT.

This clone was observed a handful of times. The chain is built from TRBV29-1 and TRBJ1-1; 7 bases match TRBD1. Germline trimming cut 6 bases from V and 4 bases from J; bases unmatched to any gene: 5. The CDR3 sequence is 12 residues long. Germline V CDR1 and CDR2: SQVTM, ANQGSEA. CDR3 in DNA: TGCAGCGTCCAAGGGGGCGGCACTGAAGCTTTCTTT. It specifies CSVQGGGTEAFF.

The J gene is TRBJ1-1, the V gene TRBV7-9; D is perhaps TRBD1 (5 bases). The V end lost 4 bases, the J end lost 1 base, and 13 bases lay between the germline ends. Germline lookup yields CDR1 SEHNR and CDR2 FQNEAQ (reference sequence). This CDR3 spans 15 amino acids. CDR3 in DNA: TGTGCCAGCAGCTCCGTTGGAGGGGAGAACACTGAAGCTTTCTTT. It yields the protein CASSSVGGENTEAFF.

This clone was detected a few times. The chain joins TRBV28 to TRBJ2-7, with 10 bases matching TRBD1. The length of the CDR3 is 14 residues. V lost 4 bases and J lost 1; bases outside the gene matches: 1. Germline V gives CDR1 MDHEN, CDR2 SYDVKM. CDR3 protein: CASSWTGGSYEQYF. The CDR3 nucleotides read TGTGCCAGCAGTTGGACAGGGGGTTCCTACGAGCAGTACTTC.

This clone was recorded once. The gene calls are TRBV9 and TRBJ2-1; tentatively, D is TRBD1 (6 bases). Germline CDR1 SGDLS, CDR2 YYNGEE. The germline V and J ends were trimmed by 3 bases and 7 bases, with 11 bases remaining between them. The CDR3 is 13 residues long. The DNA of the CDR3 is TGTGCCAGCAGCGGATCAGGGGTAAATGAGCAGTTCTTC. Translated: CASSGSGVNEQFF.

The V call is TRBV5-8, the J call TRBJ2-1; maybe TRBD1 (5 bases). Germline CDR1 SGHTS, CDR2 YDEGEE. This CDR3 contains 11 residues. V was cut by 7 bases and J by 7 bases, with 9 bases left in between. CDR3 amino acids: CASPGLNEQFF. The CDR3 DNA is TGTGCCAGCCCAGGGCTAAATGAGCAGTTCTTC.

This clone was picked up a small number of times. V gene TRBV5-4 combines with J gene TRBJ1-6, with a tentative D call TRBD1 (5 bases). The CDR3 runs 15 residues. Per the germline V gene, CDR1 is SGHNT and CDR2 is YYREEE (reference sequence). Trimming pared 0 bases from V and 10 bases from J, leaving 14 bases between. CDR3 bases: TGTGCCAGCAGCTTGGTTGGTCAGGGTAACTCACCCCTCCACTTT. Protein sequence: CASSLVGQGNSPLHF.